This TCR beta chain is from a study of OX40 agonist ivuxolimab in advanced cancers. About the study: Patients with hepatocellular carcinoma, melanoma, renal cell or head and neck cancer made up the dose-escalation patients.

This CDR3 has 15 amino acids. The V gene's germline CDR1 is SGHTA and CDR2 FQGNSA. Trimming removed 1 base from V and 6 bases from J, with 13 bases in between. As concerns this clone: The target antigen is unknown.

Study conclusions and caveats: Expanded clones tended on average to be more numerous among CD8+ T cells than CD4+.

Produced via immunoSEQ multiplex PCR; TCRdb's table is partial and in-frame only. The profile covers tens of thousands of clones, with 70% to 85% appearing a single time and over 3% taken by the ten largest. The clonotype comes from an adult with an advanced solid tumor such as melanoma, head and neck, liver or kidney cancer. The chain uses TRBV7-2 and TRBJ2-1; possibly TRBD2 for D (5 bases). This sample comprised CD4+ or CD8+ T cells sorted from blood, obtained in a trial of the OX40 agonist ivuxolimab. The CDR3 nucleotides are TGTGCCAGCAGCTTAGGGGGAGTACTTGGCAATGAGCAGTTCTTC. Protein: CASSLGGVLGNEQFF.